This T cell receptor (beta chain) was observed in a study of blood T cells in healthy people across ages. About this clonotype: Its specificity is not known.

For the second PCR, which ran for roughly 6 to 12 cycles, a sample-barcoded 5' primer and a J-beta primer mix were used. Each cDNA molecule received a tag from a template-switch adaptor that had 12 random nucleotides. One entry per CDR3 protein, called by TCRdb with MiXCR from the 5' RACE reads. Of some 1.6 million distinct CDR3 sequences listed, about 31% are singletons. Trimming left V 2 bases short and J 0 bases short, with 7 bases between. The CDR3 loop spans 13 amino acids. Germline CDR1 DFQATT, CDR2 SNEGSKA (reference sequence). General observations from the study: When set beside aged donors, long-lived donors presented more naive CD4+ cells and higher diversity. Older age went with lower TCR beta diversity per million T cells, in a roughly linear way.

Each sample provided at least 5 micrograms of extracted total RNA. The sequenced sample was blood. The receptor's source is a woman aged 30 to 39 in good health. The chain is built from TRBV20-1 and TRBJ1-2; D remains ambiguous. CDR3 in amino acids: CSARTSPNYGYTF. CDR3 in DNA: TGCAGTGCTAGAACCAGCCCTAACTATGGCTACACCTTC.